These T cell receptor beta chains were read from a single sample in a study of vaccination and CD4 T cells after COVID-19. TCRdb recomputed calls from the PCR reads with MiXCR, one row per CDR3 protein. The sample consists of about 3,000 distinct CDR3 sequences, 32% of them appearing once. Their antigens are not known. Sequenced: CD4+ T cells from blood, cultured in vitro. These receptor sequences come from a human donor who had recovered from COVID-19. Each CDR3 is given without its conserved first and last residue. A D gene is named only where the DNA matches it firmly.

D gene: TRBD2; V gene: TRBV12-3/TRBV12-4; CDR3 protein: ASSSSGGGEQF
D gene: .; V gene: TRBV5-1; CDR3 protein: ASSGGIDQPQH
D gene: TRBD1; V gene: TRBV20-1; CDR3 protein: SARGQGGEKLF
D gene: TRBD1; V gene: TRBV19; CDR3 protein: ASSGTGGYQPQH
D gene: TRBD1; V gene: TRBV18; CDR3 protein: ASSPTGANTGELF
D gene: TRBD1; V gene: TRBV5-1; CDR3 protein: ASSLGDRAGNTIY
D gene: TRBD2; V gene: TRBV9; CDR3 protein: ASSVGSGGSYEQY
D gene: TRBD2; V gene: TRBV12-3/TRBV12-4; CDR3 protein: ASSSLAGGPGGELF
D gene: TRBD2; V gene: TRBV20-1; CDR3 protein: SARRSSGGLSSYEQY
D gene: .; V gene: TRBV2; CDR3 protein: ASSGGVRNQPQH
D gene: TRBD1; V gene: TRBV20-1; CDR3 protein: SARTGGTGELF
D gene: TRBD2; V gene: TRBV10-3; CDR3 protein: AISEVQRGGSVLEQY
D gene: TRBD1; V gene: TRBV3-1; CDR3 protein: ASSQEGQVQETQY
D gene: .; V gene: TRBV12-3/TRBV12-4; CDR3 protein: ASTRAFGLGNSPLH
D gene: .; V gene: TRBV27; CDR3 protein: ASTSGQMGSPLH
D gene: TRBD1; V gene: TRBV5-1; CDR3 protein: ASSFGGTGGETQY
D gene: .; V gene: TRBV18; CDR3 protein: ASSPRVGYTEAF
D gene: .; V gene: TRBV20-1; CDR3 protein: SASRGAWETQY
D gene: .; V gene: TRBV12-3/TRBV12-4; CDR3 protein: ASRGSGTQY
D gene: .; V gene: TRBV12-3/TRBV12-4; CDR3 protein: ASSLLMSAEAF
D gene: .; V gene: TRBV4-1; CDR3 protein: ASSQDLGTYSTDTQY
D gene: .; V gene: TRBV7-3; CDR3 protein: ASSQPGGEQY